This T cell receptor (beta chain) was captured by sequencing in a study of cytomegalovirus exposure and HLA in healthy donors. General study findings and limits: Altogether, 164 TCR beta chains were recorded as cytomegalovirus-associated. The authors later linked a missense DCLRE1C variant to TCR beta V- and J-gene trimming. In terms of immune exposure information, only CMV serostatus was available.

In the case of this clone: The antigen remains unidentified.

PCR primers comprised 60 Vbeta and 13 Jbeta primers. The protocol was immunoSEQ multiplex PCR, while the TCRdb copy is restricted to in-frame clones and leaves out a portion. The sample table includes around 130,000 clones. The TCR sequence derives from a woman in her sixties in good health and CMV-seronegative. Sample: PBMCs.

CDR3 sequence: CASSRPGQGPDTQYF. The CDR3 bases are TGTGCCAGTAGCCGGCCGGGACAGGGGCCGGATACGCAGTATTTT. This rearrangement joins TRBV19 to TRBJ2-3, with TRBD1 matching over 10 bases. This CDR3 comprises 15 residues. With V trimmed by 6 bases and J by 6 bases, 9 bases remained unmatched. Germline CDR1 reads LNHDA; CDR2 reads SQIVND (reference sequence).